These 5 T cell receptor beta chains came from one sample sequenced in a study of T cell responses to AZD1222 COVID-19 vaccine. Method: immunoSEQ multiplex PCR; TCRdb's copy keeps in-frame clones and lacks some. The data show about 160,000 clones, 91% seen once. The sample here was peripheral blood, taken on day 0 of AZD1222 vaccination. These receptors came from an adult in good health.

The V call is TRBV16, the J call TRBJ2-3, with a possible D match to TRBD1 (6 bases). The V and J ends lost 7 bases and 2 bases respectively, with 10 bases between them. CDR1 is KGHSY and CDR2 is FQNENV in the germline V gene. The CDR3 contains 13 residues. The CDR3 region is CASTRTATDTQYF. The CDR3 bases are TGTGCCAGCACCCGGACAGCCACAGATACGCAGTATTTT.

The sample holds a few counts of this clone. Other DNA sequences of this sample code for an identical CDR3. The chain couples TRBV5-1 to TRBJ2-1, with unresolved D. CDR1 is SGHRS and CDR2 is YFSETQ in the germline V gene. The length of the CDR3 is 15 residues. The germline V and J ends were trimmed by 0 bases and 0 bases, with 7 bases remaining between them. CDR3 nucleotide sequence: TGCGCCAGCAGCTTGGGGGGTAGCTCCTACAATGAGCAGTTCTTC. This encodes CASSLGGSSYNEQFF.

This clone has a single count. The chain uses TRBV6-5 and TRBJ2-1; the D gene is possibly TRBD1 (5 bases). Trimming took off 2 bases at V and 5 bases at J, with 7 bases between the two ends. The CDR3 consists of 13 residues. CDR1 and CDR2 from the germline V gene are MNHEY and SVGAGI. The CDR3 coding sequence is TGTGCCAGCAGTTACGGCAGGGACAATGAGCAGTTCTTC. Amino acids: CASSYGRDNEQFF.

The CDR3 sequence is CASSSVSRAYEQYF. For the CDR3, the DNA is TGTGCCAGCAGTTCCGTTAGCAGAGCCTACGAGCAGTACTTC. The chain employs TRBV28 and TRBJ2-7; D not certain. Trimming cost V 4 bases and J 2 bases, with 12 bases left between them. There are 14 residues in the CDR3. Germline V gene sequence: CDR1 MDHEN, CDR2 SYDVKM.

The chain is built from TRBV14 and TRBJ2-5; no definite D call. CDR1 is SGHDN and CDR2 is FVKESK in the germline V gene. Trimming removed 3 bases at V and 5 bases at J, with 10 bases between. The CDR3 covers 13 residues. CDR3 sequence reads: CASSQNGGETQYF. The CDR3 bases are TGTGCCAGCAGCCAGAATGGTGGGGAGACCCAGTACTTC.